Shown below are 12 T cell receptor beta chains from a single sample sequenced in a study of beta chain features in type 1 diabetes. Study-level findings and limits: In all four CD4+ subsets, TCRB CDR3 length was significantly, moderately reduced in type 1 diabetes.

The authors reverse transcribed all of the isolated RNA, so sequencing captured expressed TCRB transcripts. Clones were sequenced by immunoSEQ multiplex PCR, and TCRdb holds only the in-frame ones, with some missing. The sample lists around 140,000 clones, 13% occurring once. These TCRs' antigens remain unknown. Sequencing input: central memory CD4+ T cells from blood. The receptors stem from a man aged 18 to 30 with type 1 diabetes.

The gene calls are TRBV12-5 and TRBJ2-4, with unresolved D. This CDR3 has 19 residues. Trimming removed 2 bases at V and 0 bases at J, with 20 bases between. Germline V gives CDR1 LGHNT, CDR2 FRNRAP. The CDR3 DNA follows: TGTGCTAGTGGTTTGTCCCGTCCACAAGATGCCCTAGCCAAAAACATTCAGTACTTC. Translation: CASGLSRPQDALAKNIQYF. Together with reference TRBV12-5 and TRBJ2-4, the CDR3 gives the full variable domain: DARVTQTPRHKVTEMGQEVTMRCQPILGHNTVFWYRQTMMQGLELLAYFRNRAPLDDSGMPKDRFSAEMPDATLATLKIQPSEPRDSAVYFCASGLSRPQDALAKNIQYFGAGTRLSVL.

This clone showed up just a few times. The same CDR3 arises from other DNA sequences in this sample as well. The genes are TRBV9 and TRBJ2-6, with 7 bases that match TRBD2. Unmatched junction bases numbered 1, after V lost 2 bases and J lost 2 bases. Per germline, CDR1 SGDLS and CDR2 YYNGEE. This CDR3 region has 15 residues. The CDR3 loop is CASSVRGAGANVLTF. In nucleotides, the CDR3 is TGTGCCAGCAGCGTCCGGGGGGCTGGGGCCAACGTCCTGACTTTC.

This clone has a handful of counts. The chain links TRBV18 to TRBJ2-1; D uncertain. The CDR3 is 13 residues long. The germline CDR1 and CDR2 sequences are KGHSH and LQKENI. V was pared by 10 bases and J by 5 bases, with 15 bases between. CDR3 in DNA: TGTGCCACCGGTCCGGCAGGCAACAATGAGCAGTTCTTC. Translating gives CATGPAGNNEQFF.

The table lists this clone with a count of one. The identical CDR3 is also encoded by other nucleotide sequences in the sample. The chain uses TRBV18 and TRBJ2-7, with a possible D match to TRBD1 (5 bases). Germline values: CDR1 KGHSH, CDR2 LQKENI. Trimming took 2 bases from V and 4 from J, leaving 12 bases between them. The CDR3 is made up of 14 amino acids. The CDR3 is CASSPGQGPYEQYF. CDR3 coding DNA: TGTGCCAGCTCACCAGGGCAGGGTCCGTACGAGCAGTACTTC.

This clone was found a few times. The chain combines TRBV5-4 with TRBJ1-1; D unclear. The ends were cut back, 1 base at V and 8 bases at J, with 15 bases in the middle. This CDR3 comprises 14 residues. Germline V lookup: CDR1 SGHNT, CDR2 YYREEE (reference sequence). CDR3 sequence reads: CASSLPSSQDEAFF. For the CDR3, the DNA is TGTGCCAGCAGCTTGCCGTCATCGCAGGACGAAGCTTTCTTT.

This clone was observed a handful of times. The chain joins TRBV25-1 to TRBJ2-5; D is unclear. This CDR3 region has 12 residues. V lost 3 bases and J lost 4, with 6 bases in between. Germline CDR1 reads MGHDK; CDR2 reads SYGVNS. This chain's CDR3 is CASSDTVETQYF. In DNA form, the CDR3 reads TGTGCCAGCAGTGACACAGTAGAGACCCAGTACTTC.

This clone was found once. The J gene is TRBJ1-1, the V gene TRBV9; possibly TRBD1 for D (5 bases). The length of the CDR3 is 15 residues. Looked up from germline, CDR1 is SGDLS and CDR2 is YYNGEE. V dropped 4 bases and J dropped 3 bases, with 16 bases sitting between them. This CDR3 is CASSLWGDGDTEAFF. The CDR3 coding sequence is TGTGCCAGCAGCCTCTGGGGCGATGGGGACACTGAAGCTTTCTTT. The entire variable domain, with the rest obtained from reference TRBV9 and TRBJ1-1, is as follows: DSGVTQTPKHLITATGQRVTLRCSPRSGDLSVYWYQQSLDQGLQFLIQYYNGEERAKGNILERFSAQQFPDLHSELNLSSLELGDSALYFCASSLWGDGDTEAFFGQGTRLTVV.

This sequence joins TRBV28 and TRBJ1-1; D is perhaps TRBD1 (5 bases). CDR1 is MDHEN, CDR2 SYDVKM, per germline. This CDR3 has 13 amino acids. Trimming took off 6 bases at V and 5 bases at J, with 13 bases between the two ends. The DNA for the CDR3 is TGTGCCAGCAGCCAGCAGGGTCTTACTGAAGCTTTCTTT. Amino acid sequence: CASSQQGLTEAFF.

CDR3 protein: CASSEMGTANTGELFF. For the CDR3, the DNA is TGTGCCAGCAGTGAAATGGGGACAGCGAACACCGGGGAGCTGTTTTTT. The V and J genes are TRBV2 and TRBJ2-2; 7 bases are a match to TRBD1. J was trimmed by 0 bases and V by 2 bases; bases with no gene match: 3. The CDR3 length is 16 residues. Per germline, CDR1 SNHLY and CDR2 FYNNEI.

The J gene is TRBJ2-7, the V gene TRBV7-2; 8 bases map to TRBD1. The CDR3 sequence is 14 residues long. V gave up 5 bases and J gave up 1 base; unmatched junction bases: 4. In germline, CDR1 is SGHTA, CDR2 FQGNSA. CDR3 nucleotides: TGTGCCAGCAGCGCGTGGACAGGGTCCTACGAGCAGTACTTC. It yields the protein CASSAWTGSYEQYF.

The rearrangement links TRBV5-1 to TRBJ1-1; tentative D call: TRBD1 (5 bases). Trimming took 1 base from V and 7 from J, leaving 11 bases between them. The CDR3 is 13 amino acids. CDR1 is SGHRS, CDR2 YFSETQ, per germline. CDR3 sequence reads: CASSLPEGSEAFF. The CDR3 DNA reads as TGCGCCAGCAGCTTGCCCGAGGGGAGTGAAGCTTTCTTT.

This clone was detected only a few times. CDR3 DNA: TGTGCCTGGACGCGGGGGCATAATTCACCCCTCCACTTT. Protein sequence: CAWTRGHNSPLHF. The chain recombines TRBV30 with TRBJ1-6; perhaps TRBD1 as D (6 bases). Looked up from germline, CDR1 is GTSNPN and CDR2 is SVGIG (reference sequence). The V end lost 4 bases, the J end lost 5 bases, and 9 bases lay between the germline ends. This CDR3 has 13 amino acids.